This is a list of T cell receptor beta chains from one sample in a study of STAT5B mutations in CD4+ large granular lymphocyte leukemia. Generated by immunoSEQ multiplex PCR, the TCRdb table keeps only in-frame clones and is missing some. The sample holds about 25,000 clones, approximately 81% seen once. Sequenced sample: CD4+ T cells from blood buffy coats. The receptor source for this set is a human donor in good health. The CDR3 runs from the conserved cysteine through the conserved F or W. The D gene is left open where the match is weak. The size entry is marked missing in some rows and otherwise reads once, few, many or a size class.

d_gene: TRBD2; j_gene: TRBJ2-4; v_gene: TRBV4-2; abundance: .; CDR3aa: CASSQGLAGVNIQYF; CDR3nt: TGTGCCAGCAGCCAAGGTCTAGCGGGAGTAAACATTCAGTACTTC
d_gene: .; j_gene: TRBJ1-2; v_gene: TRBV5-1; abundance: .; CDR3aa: CASSLSASYYGYTF; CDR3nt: TGCGCCAGCAGCCTAAGCGCCAGCTACTATGGCTACACCTTC
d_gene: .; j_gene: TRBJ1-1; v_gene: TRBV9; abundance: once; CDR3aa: CASSAGGGVGTEAFF; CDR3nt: TGTGCCAGCAGCGCCGGAGGGGGGGTCGGCACTGAAGCTTTCTTT
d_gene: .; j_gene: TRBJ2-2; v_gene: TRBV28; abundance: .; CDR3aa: CASHQFRPGHLNTGELFF; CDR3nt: TGTGCCAGTCACCAGTTTCGTCCGGGACACCTAAACACCGGGGAGCTGTTTTTT
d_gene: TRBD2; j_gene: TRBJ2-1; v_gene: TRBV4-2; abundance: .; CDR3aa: CASSQDRVSGMYNEQFF; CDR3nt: TGTGCCAGCAGCCAAGATAGGGTTAGCGGGATGTACAATGAGCAGTTCTTC
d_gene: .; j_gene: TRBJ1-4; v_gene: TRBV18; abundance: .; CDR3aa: CASSPPGGSEKLFF; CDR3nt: TGTGCCAGCTCACCACCGGGGGGGAGCGAAAAACTGTTTTTT
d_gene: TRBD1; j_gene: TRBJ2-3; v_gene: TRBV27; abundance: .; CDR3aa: CASRRTGNTDTQYF; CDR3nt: TGTGCCAGCAGGCGGACAGGAAACACAGATACGCAGTATTTT
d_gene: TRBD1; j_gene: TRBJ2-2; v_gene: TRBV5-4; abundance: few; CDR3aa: CASSRTGVVGTGELFF; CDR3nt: TGTGCCAGCAGCAGAACAGGGGTGGTCGGTACCGGGGAGCTGTTTTTT
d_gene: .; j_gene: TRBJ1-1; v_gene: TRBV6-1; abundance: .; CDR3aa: CASSVREGSTEAFF; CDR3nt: TGTGCCAGCAGTGTACGGGAGGGGAGCACTGAAGCTTTCTTT
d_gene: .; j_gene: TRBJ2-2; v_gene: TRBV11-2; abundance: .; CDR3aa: CASSLSGGDTGELFF; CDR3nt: TGTGCCAGCAGCTTATCCGGCGGGGACACCGGGGAGCTGTTTTTT
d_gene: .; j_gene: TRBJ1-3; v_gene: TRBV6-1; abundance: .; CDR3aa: CASSEQGSSGNTIYF; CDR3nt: TGTGCCAGCAGTGAACAGGGGTCTTCTGGAAACACCATATATTTT
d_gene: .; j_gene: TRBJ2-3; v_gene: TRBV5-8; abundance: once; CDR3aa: CASSLRETDTQYF; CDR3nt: TGTGCCAGCAGCTTACGGGAGACGGATACGCAGTATTTT
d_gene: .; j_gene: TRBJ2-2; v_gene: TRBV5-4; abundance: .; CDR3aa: CASSLGGAGELFF; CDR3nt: TGTGCCAGCAGCTTGGGGGGGGCCGGGGAGCTGTTTTTT
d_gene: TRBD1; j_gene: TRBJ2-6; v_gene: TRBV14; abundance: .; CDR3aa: CASSPGGTGANVLTF; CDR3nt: TGTGCCAGCAGCCCAGGGGGTACTGGGGCCAACGTCCTGACTTTC
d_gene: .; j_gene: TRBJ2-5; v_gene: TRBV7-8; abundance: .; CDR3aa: CASSLYYGDQETQYF; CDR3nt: TGTGCCAGCAGCTTGTACTACGGGGACCAAGAGACCCAGTACTTC
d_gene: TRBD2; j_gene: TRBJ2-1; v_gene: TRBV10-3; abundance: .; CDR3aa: CAISVLAGENNEQFF; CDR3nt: TGTGCCATCAGTGTACTAGCGGGAGAGAACAATGAGCAGTTCTTC
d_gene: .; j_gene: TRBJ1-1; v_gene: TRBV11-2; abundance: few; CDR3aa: CASSTPGGTEAFF; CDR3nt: TGTGCCAGCAGCACCCCGGGAGGGACTGAAGCTTTCTTT
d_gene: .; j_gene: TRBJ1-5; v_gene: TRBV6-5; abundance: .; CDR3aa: CASTDSPGQPQHF; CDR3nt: TGTGCCAGCACCGACAGCCCGGGGCAGCCCCAGCATTTT
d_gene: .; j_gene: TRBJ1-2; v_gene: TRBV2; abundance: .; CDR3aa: CADSQGSYGYTF; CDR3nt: TGTGCCGACAGCCAGGGAAGCTATGGCTACACCTTC
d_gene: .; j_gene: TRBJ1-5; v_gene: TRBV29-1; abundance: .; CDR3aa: CSVEVESNQPQHF; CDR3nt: TGCAGCGTTGAAGTAGAGTCCAATCAGCCCCAGCATTTT
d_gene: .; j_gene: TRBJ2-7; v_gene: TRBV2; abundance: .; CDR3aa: CASSEPFALEQYF; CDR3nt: TGTGCCAGCAGTGAACCCTTTGCGCTCGAGCAGTACTTC
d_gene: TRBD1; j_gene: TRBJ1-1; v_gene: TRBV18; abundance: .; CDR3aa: CASSPRQGLTEAFF; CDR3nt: TGTGCCAGCTCACCACGACAGGGGCTTACTGAAGCTTTCTTT
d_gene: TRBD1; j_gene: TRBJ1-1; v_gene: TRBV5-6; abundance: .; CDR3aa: CASSSPGDRGTEAFF; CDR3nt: TGTGCCAGCAGCTCCCCGGGGGACAGGGGAACTGAAGCTTTCTTT
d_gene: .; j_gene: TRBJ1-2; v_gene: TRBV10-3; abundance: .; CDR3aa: CAISESGSGNGYTF; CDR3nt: TGTGCCATCAGTGAGTCAGGGTCGGGGAATGGCTACACCTTC
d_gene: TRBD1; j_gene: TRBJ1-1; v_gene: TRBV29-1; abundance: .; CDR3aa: CSVYRGGVNTEAFF; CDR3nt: TGCAGCGTTTACAGGGGTGGGGTGAACACTGAAGCTTTCTTT
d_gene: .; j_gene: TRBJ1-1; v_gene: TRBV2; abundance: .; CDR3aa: CASSERAEAFF; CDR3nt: TGTGCCAGCAGTGAGAGAGCTGAAGCTTTCTTT
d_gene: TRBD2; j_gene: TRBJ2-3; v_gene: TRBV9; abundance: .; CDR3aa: CASSVSGGRTDTQYF; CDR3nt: TGTGCCAGCAGCGTGAGCGGGGGCCGCACAGATACGCAGTATTTT
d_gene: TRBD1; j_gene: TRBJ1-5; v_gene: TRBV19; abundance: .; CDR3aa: CASSIHRGGNQPQHF; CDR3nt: TGTGCCAGCTCCATACACAGGGGAGGCAATCAGCCCCAGCATTTT
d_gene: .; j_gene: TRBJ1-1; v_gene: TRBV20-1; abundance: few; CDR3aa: CSARRDEAFF; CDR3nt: TGCAGTGCTAGGAGGGATGAAGCTTTCTTT
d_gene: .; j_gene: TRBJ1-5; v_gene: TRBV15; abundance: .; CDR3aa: CATSRDHQPQHF; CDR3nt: TGTGCCACCAGCAGAGATCACCAGCCCCAGCATTTT